These 8 T cell receptor beta chains were sequenced from one sample in a study of T-cell reconstitution after alpha-beta-depleted transplantation in children. TCRbeta library construction was performed incorporating unique molecular identifiers. Each CDR3 protein gets one entry after TCRdb re-called the PCR reads with MiXCR. The data show about 540,000 distinct CDR3 sequences, roughly a quarter seen once. This material consisted of PBMCs, taken before TCRalphabeta/CD19-depleted stem cell transplant. These receptors were obtained from a boy in the first two years of life with Wiskott-Aldrich syndrome, due to receive a stem cell transplant.

This chain joins TRBV29-1 and TRBJ2-1; TRBD2 matches at 7 bases. This CDR3 comprises 13 residues. The germline V gene has CDR1 SQVTM and CDR2 ANQGSEA. V lost 3 bases, J lost 7 bases, and 6 bases stayed unmatched. CDR3 bases: TGCAGCGTTGATCGGAGGCGGGAGAATGAGCAGTTCTTC. It translates to CSVDRRRENEQFF.

The chain carries TRBV29-1 and TRBJ1-2, with a weak D call TRBD1 (5 bases). CDR1 is SQVTM and CDR2 is ANQGSEA in the germline V gene. CDR3 length: 11 residues. V lost 3 bases and J lost 8, with 10 bases in between. The CDR3 loop is CSVDLGDGYTF. The DNA for the CDR3 is TGCAGCGTTGATTTAGGGGACGGCTACACCTTC.

The chain has TRBV5-1 and TRBJ1-1; 7 bases map to TRBD1. V shed 3 bases, J shed 4 bases, and the junction held 12 bases outside the gene matches. This CDR3 is built from 16 residues. Germline values: CDR1 SGHRS, CDR2 YFSETQ. The CDR3 here is CASSSTTGTGGTEAFF. The DNA of the CDR3 is TGCGCCAGCAGCTCTACGACAGGGACGGGTGGCACTGAAGCTTTCTTT.

This clonotype was seen more than once but under ten times. This chain connects TRBV7-9 to TRBJ1-1; no firm D call. V was shortened by 5 bases and J by 2 bases, with 15 bases between the two germline ends. The CDR3 loop spans 15 amino acids. Germline V gene lookup returns CDR1 SEHNR and CDR2 FQNEAQ (reference sequence). The CDR3 DNA is TGTGCCAGCAGCCCCCGCGTCGGGCTTAACACTGAAGCTTTCTTT. This encodes CASSPRVGLNTEAFF. The full variable domain, in which reference TRBV7-9 and TRBJ1-1 provide the parts outside the CDR3, is DTGVSQNPRHKITKRGQNVTFRCDPISEHNRLYWYRQTLGQGPEFLTYFQNEAQLEKSRLLSDRFSAERPKGSFSTLEIQRTEQGDSAMYLCASSPRVGLNTEAFFGQGTRLTVV.

This clonotype was counted a few times. CDR3 region: CASSLRGGGYGYTF. The CDR3 DNA is TGTGCCAGCAGCTTAAGAGGCGGAGGCTATGGCTACACCTTC. The chain combines TRBV7-9 with TRBJ1-2; D ambiguous. The CDR3 has 14 residues. Trimming took 2 bases from V and 4 from J, leaving 11 bases between them. Germline loops: CDR1 SEHNR, CDR2 FQNEAQ (reference sequence).

The chain couples TRBV20-1 to TRBJ2-1, with D tentatively TRBD2 (6 bases). Trimming stripped 0 bases from V and 2 bases from J, with 8 bases between. The CDR3 contains 14 residues. Germline assignment: CDR1 DFQATT and CDR2 SNEGSKA (reference sequence). This CDR3 is CSARERDPYNEQFF. The CDR3 DNA is TGCAGTGCTAGAGAGCGGGACCCCTACAATGAGCAGTTCTTC.

This clonotype has just a few counts. The chain uses TRBV11-1 and TRBJ2-4, with D possibly matching TRBD2 (5 bases). This CDR3 contains 17 residues. Trimming cost V 4 bases and J 1 base, with 17 bases left between them. Germline CDR1 SGHAT, CDR2 FQDESV (reference sequence). CDR3 sequence: CASSSARDLLAKNIQYF. Written as DNA, the CDR3 is TGTGCCAGCAGCTCAGCGAGGGATTTACTGGCCAAAAACATTCAGTACTTC.

A word on this clonotype: The junction differs from germline at one of its ends, possibly a read error. The V gene is TRBV3-1, the J gene TRBJ2-1; TRBD2 matches 8 bases. CDR3 length: 19 amino acids. CDR1 and CDR2 (germline): LGHDT, YNNKEL (reference sequence). In nucleotides, the CDR3 is TGCGCCAGCAGCCGAGGGACTAGGTTCGAATTGAGCTCCTACAATGAGCAGTTCTTC. This encodes CASSRGTRFELSSYNEQFF.